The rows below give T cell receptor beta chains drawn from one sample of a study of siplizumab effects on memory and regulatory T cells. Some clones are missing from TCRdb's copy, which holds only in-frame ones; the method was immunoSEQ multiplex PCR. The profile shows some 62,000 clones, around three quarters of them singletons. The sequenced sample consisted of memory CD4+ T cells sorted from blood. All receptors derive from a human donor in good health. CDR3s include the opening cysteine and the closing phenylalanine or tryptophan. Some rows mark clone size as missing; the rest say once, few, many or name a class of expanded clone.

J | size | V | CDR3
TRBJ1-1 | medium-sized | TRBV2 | CASRGGGRTEAFF
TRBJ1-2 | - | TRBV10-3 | CAIRTRVDYGYTF
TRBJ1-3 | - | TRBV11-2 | CASSLWEGSGNTIYF
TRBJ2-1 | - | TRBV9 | CASSVGSGTSYNEQFF
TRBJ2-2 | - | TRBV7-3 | CASSRDRNTGELFF
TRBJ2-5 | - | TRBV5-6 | CASSPRKLGGETQYF
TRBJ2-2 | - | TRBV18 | CASSLPTNTGELFF
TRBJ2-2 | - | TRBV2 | CASRKGLAGGITGELFF
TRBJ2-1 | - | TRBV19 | CASSETSGGDYNEQFF
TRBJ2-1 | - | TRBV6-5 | CASTGGGRGNEQFF
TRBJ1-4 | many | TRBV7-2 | CASSRSTEKLFF
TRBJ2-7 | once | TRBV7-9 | CASWGQGERYEQYF
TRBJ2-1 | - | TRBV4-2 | CASSQDQGGSSYNEQFF
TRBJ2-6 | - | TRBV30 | CAWTQGVSGANVLTF
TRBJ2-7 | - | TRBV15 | CATSRGGGDASYEQYF
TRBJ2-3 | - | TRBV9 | CASSPLGGTDTQYF
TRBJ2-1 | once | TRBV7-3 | CASSLQAPQRQFF
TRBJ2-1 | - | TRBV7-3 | CASSLGLAVNHEQFF
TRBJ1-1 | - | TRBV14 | CASSGTYMGTEAFF
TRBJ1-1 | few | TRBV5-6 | CASSLDGLNTEAFF
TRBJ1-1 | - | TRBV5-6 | CASSLDRGTEAFF